The next 18 T cell receptor beta chains were all read from a single sample in a study of T and B cells in COVID-19 patients. TRB was amplified from about 240-490 ng of blood genomic DNA. BIOMED2 TRB-A/B primer pools were used in multiplex TRB PCR. TCRdb called the multiplex PCR reads again in MiXCR, with one record for every CDR3 protein. The sample has around 1,500 distinct CDR3 sequences, more than 20% seen once. The sequencing input was blood. The receptors were gathered from a human donor with active COVID-19.

There are many counts of this clonotype. This chain joins TRBV19 and TRBJ2-2; 14 bases fit TRBD2. V was clipped by 6 bases and J by 4 bases; unmatched bases: 13. CDR1 is LNHDA and CDR2 is SQIVND in the germline V gene (reference sequence). This CDR3 region has 19 residues. The chain's CDR3 is CASSSLTSGGALGTGELFF. DNA for the CDR3: TGTGCCAGTAGCTCCTTGACTAGCGGGGGGGCCCTGGGCACCGGGGAGCTGTTTTTT.

By proportion, this clonotype is medium-sized. CDR3 bases: TGTGCCAGCAGTGAACCCGGCAGGTTGAGAGGGGAGACCCAGTACTTC. This sequence encodes CASSEPGRLRGETQYF. V gene TRBV6-1 combines with J gene TRBJ2-5; D possibly corresponds to TRBD2 (5 bases). This CDR3 is built from 16 residues. Trimming cost V 2 bases and J 5 bases, with 18 bases left between them. Germline V gene lookup returns CDR1 MNHNS and CDR2 SASEGT.

In its sample, this clonotype is large. J is TRBJ2-3 and V is TRBV19; TRBD2 matches 9 bases. Trimming removed 3 bases from V and 4 bases from J; junction bases left unmatched: 5. The CDR3 has 15 residues. The germline V gene has CDR1 LNHDA and CDR2 SQIVND (reference sequence). For the CDR3, the DNA is TGTGCCAGTAGTATGGCTAGCGGGGATTCAGATACGCAGTATTTT. Translation: CASSMASGDSDTQYF. The whole variable domain, remainder taken from reference TRBV19 and TRBJ2-3, is DGGITQSPKYLFRKEGQNVTLSCEQNLNHDAMYWYRQDPGQGLRLIYYSQIVNDFQKGDIAEGYSVSREKKESFPLTVTSAQKNPTAFYLCASSMASGDSDTQYFGPGTRLTVL.

This clonotype is medium-sized within its sample. The chain joins TRBV18 to TRBJ1-6; 11 positions match TRBD1. This CDR3 comprises 18 residues. Germline V gives CDR1 KGHSH, CDR2 LQKENI. Trimming cost V 3 bases and J 6 bases; bases outside gene matches: 10. The CDR3 DNA sequence: TGTGCCAGCTCACCCTCTGGTGGACAGGGGGCCTCTAATTCACCCCTCCACTTT. It encodes CASSPSGGQGASNSPLHF.

This clonotype has just a few counts. The gene calls are TRBV12-5 and TRBJ2-2; either TRBD1 or TRBD2 may fit D (5 bases each). Germline CDR1 LGHNT, CDR2 FRNRAP. This CDR3 is built from 12 residues. The germline V and J ends were trimmed by 5 bases and 6 bases, with 7 bases remaining between them. CDR3 sequence: CASGPGPGELFF. Here the CDR3 DNA reads TGTGCTAGTGGTCCGGGACCCGGGGAGCTGTTTTTT.

Only a few counts were recorded for this clonotype. This chain links TRBV5-1 with TRBJ2-5; D ambiguous. The CDR3 contains 11 residues. The V gene lost 2 bases and the J gene lost 3 bases, with 2 bases spanning the gap. Germline-derived CDR1 and CDR2 are SGHRS and YFSETQ. The CDR3 region is CASSFEETQYF. The CDR3 DNA is TGCGCCAGCAGCTTTGAAGAGACCCAGTACTTC. The whole variable domain, filled in from reference TRBV5-1 and TRBJ2-5, reads KAGVTQTPRYLIKTRGQQVTLSCSPISGHRSVSWYQQTPGQGLQFLFEYFSETQRNKGNFPGRFSGRQFSNSRSEMNVSTLELGDSALYLCASSFEETQYFGPGTRLLVL.

A remark on this clonotype: This may arise from a read error, as a much more abundant clone is one base away. The CDR3 nucleotides are TGTGCCAGCAGCCAGAATGTTTACGAGCAGTACTTC. This encodes CASSQNVYEQYF. The genes are TRBV14 and TRBJ2-7; D uncertain. The CDR3 is made up of 12 amino acids. CDR1 and CDR2 from the germline V gene are SGHDN and FVKESK. Deletions cut 3 bases from V and 4 bases from J, with 7 bases between.

This clonotype rates as medium-sized. This chain uses TRBV12-3 or TRBV12-4 with TRBJ2-5; 9 nucleotides agree with TRBD1. The CDR3 contains 15 residues. After removal of 6 bases from V and 2 bases from J, the junction contained 7 bases not matched to a gene. The CDR3 coding sequence is TGTGCCAGCAGCCTGGGACAGGGATTACAAGAGACCCAGTACTTC. Residues: CASSLGQGLQETQYF.

This clonotype was seen once. The rearrangement links TRBV20-1 to TRBJ2-3, with D possibly called TRBD1 or TRBD2 (6 bases each). The CDR3 covers 16 residues. CDR1 is DFQATT and CDR2 is SNEGSKA in the germline V gene (reference sequence). Deletions cut 6 bases from V and 0 bases from J, with 19 bases between. The CDR3 loop reads CSAGGRGEASTDTQYF. CDR3 nucleotide sequence: TGCAGTGCGGGGGGAAGGGGGGAGGCTAGCACAGATACGCAGTATTTT.

This clonotype is medium-sized (0.01 to 0.1%) in the sample. This chain connects TRBV6-2 or TRBV6-3 to TRBJ2-7, with D maybe TRBD2 (6 bases). Germline CDR1 and CDR2: MNHEY and SVGEGT. The CDR3 is 14 amino acids. V gave up 2 bases and J gave up 0 bases, with 8 bases separating them. The CDR3 spells CASSYLEGSYEQYF. CDR3 DNA sequence: TGTGCCAGCAGTTACCTGGAGGGCTCCTACGAGCAGTACTTC.

Within the sample, this clonotype is large. V is TRBV29-1 and J is TRBJ2-2; D gene uncertain. CDR1 and CDR2 from the germline V gene are SQVTM and ANQGSEA. CDR3 length equals 14 residues. With 4 bases removed from V and 0 bases from J, the gap between germline ends came to 9 bases. The CDR3 is CSVAMTSNTGELFF. The CDR3 nucleotides read TGCAGCGTTGCTATGACATCGAACACCGGGGAGCTGTTTTTT.

This clonotype is labeled as medium-sized. One junction end does not reproduce the germline sequence, and a read error may be involved. V and J are TRBV5-1 and TRBJ2-5, with 7 bases fitting TRBD1. CDR1 and CDR2 from the germline V gene are SGHRS and YFSETQ. The CDR3 loop spans 13 amino acids. This chain's CDR3 is CASSLTGSEVANF. The DNA for the CDR3 is TGCGCCAGCAGCCTGACAGGGAGTGAAGTGGCAAACTTC. The full variable domain, with the rest looked up from reference TRBV5-1 and TRBJ2-5, is KAGVTQTPRYLIKTRGQQVTLSCSPISGHRSVSWYQQTPGQGLQFLFEYFSETQRNKGNFPGRFSGRQFSNSRSEMNVSTLELGDSALYLCASSLTGSEVANFGPGTRLLVL.

This clonotype is medium-sized. This sequence joins TRBV19 and TRBJ2-4, with D hard to call. The CDR3 is made up of 14 amino acids. Germline CDR1 reads LNHDA; CDR2 reads SQIVND (reference sequence). The germline V and J ends were trimmed by 5 bases and 1 base, with 9 bases remaining between them. CDR3 loop: CASSPSRAKNIQYF. DNA of the CDR3: TGTGCCAGTAGTCCCTCACGGGCCAAAAACATTCAGTACTTC.

In its sample, this clonotype ranks as medium-sized. The chain carries TRBV27 and TRBJ1-3; D ambiguous. The CDR3 has 13 amino acids. Germline CDR1 is MNHEY and CDR2 is SMNVEV (reference sequence). Trimming cost V 4 bases and J 0 bases, with 4 bases left between them. The CDR3 spells CASSSSSGNTIYF. The CDR3 DNA reads TGTGCCAGCAGTTCGAGCTCTGGAAACACCATATATTTT.

This clonotype was detected only a few times. This chain's CDR3 is CSAREGHDTEAFF. The CDR3, as DNA: TGCAGTGCTAGAGAGGGTCACGACACTGAAGCTTTCTTT. V gene TRBV20-1 combines with J gene TRBJ1-1; D gene ambiguous. CDR3 length: 13 amino acids. Trimming removed 0 bases from V and 3 bases from J, with 8 bases in between. Germline lookup yields CDR1 DFQATT and CDR2 SNEGSKA (reference sequence).

This clonotype is medium-sized (0.01 to 0.1%) by share. This chain connects TRBV7-2 to TRBJ2-3, with D unclear. This CDR3 is 16 amino acids long. The V end lost 1 base, the J end lost 3 bases, and 14 bases lay between the germline ends. Germline CDR1 is SGHTA and CDR2 is FQGNSA. CDR3 region: CASSLGLPHGTDTQYF. The DNA of the CDR3 is TGTGCCAGCAGCTTAGGCCTACCACACGGGACAGATACGCAGTATTTT. The full variable domain, its missing parts supplied by reference TRBV7-2 and TRBJ2-3, is GAGVSQSPSNKVTEKGKDVELRCDPISGHTALYWYRQSLGQGLEFLIYFQGNSAPDKSGLPSDRFSAERTGGSVSTLTIQRTQQEDSAVYLCASSLGLPHGTDTQYFGPGTRLTVL.

This clonotype is medium-sized within its sample. The rearrangement joins TRBV5-4 to TRBJ1-2, with D perhaps matching TRBD1 (6 bases). In germline, CDR1 is SGHNT, CDR2 YYREEE (reference sequence). CDR3 length equals 15 residues. The V gene lost 4 bases and the J gene lost 6 bases, with 19 bases spanning the gap. The CDR3 nucleotides are TGTGCCAGCAGCAGTATTTGGGGGCAAGGCGATGGCTACACCTTC. This gives the protein CASSSIWGQGDGYTF.

In its sample, this clonotype is large. The J gene is TRBJ2-1, the V gene TRBV12-3 or TRBV12-4; the match to TRBD2 covers 11 bases. The CDR3 totals 13 residues. The trim removed 5 bases at V and 10 bases at J, leaving 4 bases unmatched. The DNA of the CDR3 is TGTGCCAGCAGTCCCGGGACTAGCGGAGAGCAGTTCTTC. Translating it yields CASSPGTSGEQFF.